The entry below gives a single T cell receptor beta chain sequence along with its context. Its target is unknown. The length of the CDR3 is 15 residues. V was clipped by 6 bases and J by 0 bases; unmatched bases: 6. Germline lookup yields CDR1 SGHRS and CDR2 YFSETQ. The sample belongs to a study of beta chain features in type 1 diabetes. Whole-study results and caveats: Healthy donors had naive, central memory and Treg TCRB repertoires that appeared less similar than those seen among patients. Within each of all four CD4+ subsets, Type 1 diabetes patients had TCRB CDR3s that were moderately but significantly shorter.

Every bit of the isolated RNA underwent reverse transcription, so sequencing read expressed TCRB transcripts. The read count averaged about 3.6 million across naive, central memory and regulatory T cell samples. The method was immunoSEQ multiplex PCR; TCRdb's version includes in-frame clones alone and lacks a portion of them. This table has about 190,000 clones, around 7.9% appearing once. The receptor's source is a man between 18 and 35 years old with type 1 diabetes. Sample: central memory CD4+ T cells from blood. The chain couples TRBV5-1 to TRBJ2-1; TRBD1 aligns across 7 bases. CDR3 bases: TGCGCCAGCAATCCGACAGGGCGCTCCTACAATGAGCAGTTCTTC. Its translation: CASNPTGRSYNEQFF.